Listed here are 25 T cell receptor beta chains from one sample, sequenced in a study of blood T cells in healthy people across ages. Alongside a J-beta primer mix, a sample-barcoded 5' primer served in a second PCR lasting roughly 7 to 12 cycles. Each CDR3 protein gets one entry after TCRdb re-called the 5' RACE reads with MiXCR. The sample records around 2 million distinct CDR3 sequences, about 39% being singletons. Sequencing input: blood. These TCRs come from a human donor in good health.

V is TRBV7-2 and J is TRBJ1-4; 7 bases match TRBD1. This CDR3 contains 14 residues. In germline, CDR1 is SGHTA, CDR2 FQGNSA. V shed 5 bases and J 5 bases; nucleotides not matched to a gene: 5. The CDR3 region is CASSRDRVNEKLFF. In DNA form, the CDR3 reads TGTGCCAGCAGCCGGGACAGAGTAAATGAAAAACTGTTTTTT.

The chain uses TRBV9 and TRBJ2-4, with D tentatively TRBD2 (6 bases). CDR1 is SGDLS and CDR2 is YYNGEE in the germline V gene. Trimming removed 0 bases from V and 8 bases from J, with 12 bases in between. The CDR3 covers 14 residues. The CDR3, as DNA: TGTGCCAGCAGCGTAGCATTTTGGGGGGACATTCAGTACTTC. Amino acid sequence: CASSVAFWGDIQYF.

The V gene is TRBV5-1, the J gene TRBJ2-1, with D possibly being TRBD1 (6 bases). Germline loops: CDR1 SGHRS, CDR2 YFSETQ. V lost 4 bases, J lost 6 bases, and 14 bases lay in between. This CDR3 is built from 14 residues. CDR3 in DNA: TGCGCCAGCAGCCGGGGCGTGGGGGCCAATGAGCAGTTCTTC. It encodes CASSRGVGANEQFF.

This clonotype was detected a few times. V and J are TRBV29-1 and TRBJ1-1; no firm D call. Germline V gene lookup returns CDR1 SQVTM and CDR2 ANQGSEA. V lost 4 bases, J lost 3 bases, and 12 bases lay in between. The CDR3 length is 13 residues. The CDR3 nucleotides read TGCAGCGTTGGGTTGGCAGTGGACACTGAAGCTTTCTTT. Protein product: CSVGLAVDTEAFF.

This clonotype was found a few times. The CDR3 DNA reads as TGTGCCAGCAGCCCTAATGGGGGCGTTATAGGTGGCTACACCTTC. Amino acids: CASSPNGGVIGGYTF. The J gene is TRBJ1-2, the V gene TRBV7-2; possibly TRBD1 for D (6 bases). In germline, CDR1 is SGHTA, CDR2 FQGNSA. Between the trimmed V and J ends, which lost 5 bases and 7 bases, there was a span of 20 bases. The CDR3 consists of 15 residues.

The chain carries TRBV4-3 and TRBJ2-7, with TRBD2 matching over 7 bases. Germline V lookup: CDR1 LGHNA, CDR2 YSLEER. CDR3 length: 16 amino acids. Germline trimming cut 4 bases from V and 6 bases from J; bases unmatched to any gene: 15. CDR3 bases: TGCGCCAGCAGCCGGACCCTTCGGGGGAGGGGTGGCGAGCAGTACTTC. Translating it yields CASSRTLRGRGGEQYF.

V is TRBV6-2 or TRBV6-3 and J is TRBJ2-7; 8 nucleotides line up with TRBD1. Germline CDR1 reads MNHEY; CDR2 reads SVGEGT. This CDR3 region has 17 residues. Unmatched junction bases numbered 12, after V lost 0 bases and J lost 5 bases. In DNA, the CDR3 is TGTGCCAGCAGTTACTCGATGGCTACCAGGGGGCAGAACGAGCAGTACTTC. Residues: CASSYSMATRGQNEQYF.

The V and J genes are TRBV11-2 and TRBJ2-7, with 9 positions matching TRBD2. This CDR3 comprises 16 residues. The junction had 11 bases not matched to a gene; V was cut back by 1 base and J by 7 bases. Germline V gene data show CDR1 as SGHAT and CDR2 as FQNNGV. The CDR3 region has the DNA TGTGCCAGCAGCTTAGGGGCGGGGGGGCGGAACAATGAGCAGTACTTC. It encodes CASSLGAGGRNNEQYF.

The CDR3 here is CSARDPWGGGAQETQYF. In nucleotides, the CDR3 is TGCAGTGCTAGAGACCCTTGGGGCGGGGGGGCCCAAGAGACCCAGTACTTC. The V and J genes are TRBV20-1 and TRBJ2-5, with 9 nucleotides matching TRBD2. Trimming cost V 0 bases and J 1 base; bases outside gene matches: 9. CDR1 DFQATT and CDR2 SNEGSKA come from the germline V gene (reference sequence). This CDR3 is built from 17 residues.

This clonotype was recorded many times. The rearrangement uses TRBV11-2 and TRBJ2-1; no firm D call. The CDR3 spans 15 residues. Germline CDR1 SGHAT, CDR2 FQNNGV. V gave up 1 base and J gave up 8 bases, with 15 bases separating them. CDR3 sequence reads: CASSLVSQNPHEQFF. The CDR3, as DNA: TGTGCCAGCAGCTTAGTATCTCAGAACCCCCATGAGCAGTTCTTC.

The chain carries TRBV9 and TRBJ1-2; a weak D match, TRBD1 (5 bases). V lost 2 bases and J 0 bases, leaving 11 bases between the germline ends. The CDR3 totals 15 residues. Germline values: CDR1 SGDLS, CDR2 YYNGEE. Here the CDR3 reads CASSVGGPTNYGYTF. The CDR3 bases are TGTGCCAGCAGCGTGGGGGGACCGACTAACTATGGCTACACCTTC.

The chain uses TRBV5-1 and TRBJ2-3; either TRBD1 or TRBD2 may fit D (5 bases each). Trimming took 4 bases from V and 4 from J, leaving 19 bases between them. The CDR3 runs 16 residues. Germline V gene sequence: CDR1 SGHRS, CDR2 YFSETQ. The CDR3 coding sequence is TGCGCCAGCAGCGTTGGGACGGTGCTGACGGCAGATACGCAGTATTTT. Translation: CASSVGTVLTADTQYF.

This clonotype was picked up many times. The chain joins TRBV5-1 to TRBJ2-3; 7 nucleotides line up with TRBD1. Trimming removed 1 base from V and 5 bases from J; junction bases left unmatched: 4. The germline gives CDR1 SGHRS, CDR2 YFSETQ. The CDR3 is made up of 14 amino acids. The CDR3 is CASSLRGLEDTQYF. CDR3 sequence (DNA): TGCGCCAGCAGCTTGAGGGGGCTTGAAGATACGCAGTATTTT.

Written as DNA, the CDR3 is TGTGCCAGCAGTCTCCACCAGGAAGGGGGCTACACCTTC. This gives the protein CASSLHQEGGYTF. The chain employs TRBV27 and TRBJ1-2; D call uncertain. The CDR3 spans 13 residues. Germline CDR1 reads MNHEY; CDR2 reads SMNVEV (reference sequence). V lost 5 bases to trimming and J lost 8 bases, with 15 bases between them.

This clonotype has just a few counts. In DNA, the CDR3 is TGCAGCGTTAAAGTCGACTCTGACTCCTACAATGAGCAGTTCTTC. This sequence encodes CSVKVDSDSYNEQFF. This chain connects TRBV29-1 to TRBJ2-1; D remains unclear. Between the trimmed V and J ends, which lost 5 bases and 0 bases, there was a span of 14 bases. The CDR3 is 15 amino acids. Germline CDR1 is SQVTM and CDR2 is ANQGSEA.

V is TRBV5-6 and J is TRBJ2-3, with D unclear. Germline values: CDR1 SGHDT, CDR2 YYEEEE. CDR3 length: 15 residues. V was pared by 2 bases and J by 0 bases, with 10 bases between. CDR3 nucleotides: TGTGCCAGCAGCTTCGGCACCTCCAGCACAGATACGCAGTATTTT. This translates into CASSFGTSSTDTQYF. Based on the CDR3 plus reference TRBV5-6 and TRBJ2-3, the full variable domain is DAGVTQSPTHLIKTRGQQVTLRCSPKSGHDTVSWYQQALGQGPQFIFQYYEEEERQRGNFPDRFSGHQFPNYSSELNVNALLLGDSALYLCASSFGTSSTDTQYFGPGTRLTVL.

This clonotype showed up just a few times. The CDR3 sequence: CASSQDLGSIDQPQHF. CDR3 coding DNA: TGTGCCAGCAGCCAAGATCTGGGGTCTATCGATCAGCCCCAGCATTTT. This sequence joins TRBV3-1 and TRBJ1-5; no firm D call. There are 16 residues in the CDR3. In germline, CDR1 is LGHDT, CDR2 YNNKEL (reference sequence). Trimming stripped 0 bases from V and 5 bases from J, with 14 bases between.

The chain recombines TRBV6-6 with TRBJ1-1; D gene uncertain. CDR1 is MNHNY and CDR2 is SVGAGI in the germline V gene (reference sequence). V dropped 6 bases and J dropped 2 bases, with 13 bases sitting between them. CDR3 length: 14 amino acids. In DNA form, the CDR3 reads TGTGCCAGCAGGGGGTATAAAGGCAACACTGAAGCTTTCTTT. Translation: CASRGYKGNTEAFF.

This clonotype was recorded many times. The chain has TRBV6-5 and TRBJ1-2; 10 bases map to TRBD1. V lost 3 bases, J lost 4 bases, and 2 bases stayed unmatched. This CDR3 has 14 residues. In germline, CDR1 is MNHEY, CDR2 SVGAGI. The CDR3 protein is CASSYGTGAYGYTF. The CDR3 nucleotides are TGTGCCAGCAGTTATGGGACAGGGGCCTATGGCTACACCTTC.

The sample holds a few counts of this clonotype. V is TRBV9 and J is TRBJ1-2, with 8 bases that match TRBD1. This CDR3 has 14 amino acids. J lost 3 bases, V lost 4 bases, and 5 bases had no gene match. In germline, CDR1 is SGDLS, CDR2 YYNGEE. CDR3 coding DNA: TGTGCCAGCAGCCGCCGGACAGGGCACTATGGCTACACCTTC. Protein: CASSRRTGHYGYTF. Drawing the rest from reference TRBV9 and TRBJ1-2, the complete variable domain is DSGVTQTPKHLITATGQRVTLRCSPRSGDLSVYWYQQSLDQGLQFLIQYYNGEERAKGNILERFSAQQFPDLHSELNLSSLELGDSALYFCASSRRTGHYGYTFGSGTRLTVV.

The V call is TRBV30, the J call TRBJ1-6; 7 nucleotides align to TRBD1. V gave up 1 base and J gave up 7 bases; unmatched junction bases: 4. Germline-derived CDR1 and CDR2 are GTSNPN and SVGIG (reference sequence). The CDR3 contains 14 residues. CDR3 residues: CAWSAGQLNSPLHF. The CDR3 bases are TGTGCCTGGAGTGCGGGACAGCTAAATTCACCCCTCCACTTT.

The V gene is TRBV7-6, the J gene TRBJ2-5; 8 positions match TRBD1. V shed 0 bases, J shed 7 bases, and the junction held 7 bases outside the gene matches. The CDR3 covers 15 residues. The V gene's germline CDR1 is SGHVS and CDR2 FNYEAQ. CDR3 sequence reads: CASSLAAGQGGTQYF. In DNA form, the CDR3 reads TGTGCCAGCAGCTTAGCGGCCGGACAGGGTGGGACCCAGTACTTC.

The genes are TRBV4-2 and TRBJ2-1; D remains unclear. V lost 0 bases and J lost 0, with 9 bases in between. The germline V gene has CDR1 LGHNA and CDR2 YNFKEQ. This CDR3 is built from 16 residues. The CDR3 DNA sequence: TGTGCCAGCAGCCAAGATTACGGAAGCTCCTACAATGAGCAGTTCTTC. Translation gives CASSQDYGSSYNEQFF.

This clonotype was found a few times. The chain is built from TRBV28 and TRBJ2-7, with 8 bases lining up with TRBD2. The CDR3 sequence is 18 residues long. Trimming cost V 3 bases and J 0 bases; bases outside gene matches: 13. From germline, CDR1 is MDHEN and CDR2 SYDVKM. As DNA, the CDR3 is TGTGCCAGCAGTTTGTTGACCAGCGGGGGACCTAGCTCCTACGAGCAGTACTTC. Protein sequence: CASSLLTSGGPSSYEQYF. The variable domain in full, with the rest retrieved from reference TRBV28 and TRBJ2-7, is DVKVTQSSRYLVKRTGEKVFLECVQDMDHENMFWYRQDPGLGLRLIYFSYDVKMKEKGDIPEGYSVSREKKERFSLILESASTNQTSMYLCASSLLTSGGPSSYEQYFGPGTRLTVT.

This clonotype was recorded a few times. CDR3 DNA: TGTGCCAGCAGCGTAGGCCCCCTGGACTACGAGCAGTACTTC. Translation gives CASSVGPLDYEQYF. This rearrangement joins TRBV9 to TRBJ2-7; no firm D call. The CDR3 is made up of 14 amino acids. Trimming took off 0 bases at V and 3 bases at J, with 10 bases between the two ends. Per the germline V gene, CDR1 is SGDLS and CDR2 is YYNGEE.